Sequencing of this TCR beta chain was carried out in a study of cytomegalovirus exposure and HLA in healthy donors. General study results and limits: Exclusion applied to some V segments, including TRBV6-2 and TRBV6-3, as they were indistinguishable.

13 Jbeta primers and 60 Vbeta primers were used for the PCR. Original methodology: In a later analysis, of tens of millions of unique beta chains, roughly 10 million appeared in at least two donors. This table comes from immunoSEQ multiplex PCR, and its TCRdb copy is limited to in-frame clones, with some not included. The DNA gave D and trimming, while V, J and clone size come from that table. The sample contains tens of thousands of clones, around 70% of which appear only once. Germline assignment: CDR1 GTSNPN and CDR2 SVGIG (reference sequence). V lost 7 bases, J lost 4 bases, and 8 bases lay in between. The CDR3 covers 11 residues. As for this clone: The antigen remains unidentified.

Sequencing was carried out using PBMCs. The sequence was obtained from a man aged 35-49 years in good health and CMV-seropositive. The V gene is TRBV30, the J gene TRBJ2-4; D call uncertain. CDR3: CASLLKNIQYF. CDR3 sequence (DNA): TGTGCCTCCCTACTAAAAAACATTCAGTACTTC.